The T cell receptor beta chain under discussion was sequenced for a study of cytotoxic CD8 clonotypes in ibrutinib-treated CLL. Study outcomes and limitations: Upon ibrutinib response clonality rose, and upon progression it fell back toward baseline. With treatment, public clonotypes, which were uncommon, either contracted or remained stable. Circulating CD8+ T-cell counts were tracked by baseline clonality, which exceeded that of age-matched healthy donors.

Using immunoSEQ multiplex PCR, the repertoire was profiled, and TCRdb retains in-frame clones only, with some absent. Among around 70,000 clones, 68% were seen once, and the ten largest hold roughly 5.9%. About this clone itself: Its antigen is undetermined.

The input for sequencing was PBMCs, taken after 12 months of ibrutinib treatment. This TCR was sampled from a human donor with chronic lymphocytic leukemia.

DNA of the CDR3: TGTGCCAGCTCACCTCTCCCGGGGCTGAACACTGAAGCTTTCTTT. It yields the protein CASSPLPGLNTEAFF. V is TRBV18 and J is TRBJ1-1; TRBD1 might be the D (5 bases). V was shortened by 3 bases and J by 0 bases, with 11 bases between the two germline ends. The germline V gene has CDR1 KGHSH and CDR2 LQKENI. CDR3 length equals 15 residues.